This section outlines one TCR beta chain sequence together with its context. Antigen: not known. These data originate in a study of graft-versus-host responses after intestinal transplantation. Study at large: Recipients had transplants, and these were multivisceral, liver-intestinal, or isolated intestinal. Anti-thymocyte globulin served as induction for all recipients, who then took tacrolimus and steroids for approximately 3 years. Study-wide points: Early post-transplant HvG declines tracked with peak circulating GvH clone levels. Some GvH clones were seen earlier in gut or blood, suggesting intestinal origin.

The CDR3 runs to 14 residues. The germline gives CDR1 MNHEY, CDR2 SMNVEV (reference sequence). V gave up 6 bases and J gave up 5 bases; unmatched junction bases: 7. Generated by immunoSEQ multiplex PCR, the TCRdb table keeps only in-frame clones and is missing some. The sample lists about 71,000 clones; roughly 88% were seen once. The sequencing used unstimulated CD8+ T cells sorted from spleen or lymph node cells, collected before intestinal transplant. This receptor was taken from a human donor who received an intestinal transplant. The rearrangement joins TRBV27 to TRBJ2-5; TRBD2 matches at 9 bases. This CDR3 is CASSPSSGEETQYF. The CDR3 nucleotides are TGTGCCAGCAGCCCGTCTAGCGGGGAGGAGACCCAGTACTTC.